This T cell receptor (beta chain) was found in a study of PD-L1 blockade in urothelial cancer. Overall study context: Between 0 and 3 prior chemotherapy regimens had been given to patients. Regarding the study as a whole: Tumor-associated TCR clones expanded more in blood at 3 weeks in patients with durable benefit.

Documented time point: peripheral blood 6 weeks after treatment start. Urothelial carcinoma affected the patients, and it was locally advanced or metastatic. Clones were read by immunoSEQ multiplex PCR, and TCRdb kept only the in-frame ones, dropping some. The top ten clones hold about 10% of a sample with tens of thousands of clones, 75% to 90% of them seen once. In the case of this clone: The antigen is undetermined.

This CDR3 is built from 13 residues. Per the germline V gene, CDR1 is MNHEY and CDR2 is SVGAGI. V shed 0 bases and J shed 5 bases, with 7 bases lying between them. The TCR originated in a man aged 60 to 75 with urothelial cancer. The starting material was PBMCs, obtained around atezolizumab (anti-PD-L1) treatment. The chain joins TRBV6-5 to TRBJ1-2, with D unclear. CDR3: CASSYSERYGYTF. The CDR3 DNA follows: TGTGCCAGCAGTTACTCCGAGCGTTATGGCTACACCTTC.